This record covers a single TCR beta chain. Its antigen remains unidentified. This specimen comes from a study of T and B cells in COVID-19 patients. Overall study: Critical illness requiring mechanical ventilation or extracorporeal membrane oxygenation affected 12 of 20 active-infection patients. Of around 20 active-infection patients, some 18 carried comorbidities linked to unfavorable COVID-19 outcome.

BIOMED2 TRB-A/B primer pools were used in multiplex TRB PCR. TCRdb fed the multiplex PCR reads into MiXCR, producing one record per CDR3 protein. This sample yields roughly 4,600 distinct CDR3 sequences, of which 20% to 25% are seen a single time; 9.5% to 13% belongs to the top ten. V shed 2 bases and J 0 bases; nucleotides not matched to a gene: 19. The length of the CDR3 is 21 residues. CDR1 MNHNY and CDR2 SVGAGI come from the germline V gene (reference sequence). Blood genomic DNA input for TRB amplification was roughly 230-550 ng. Study-level results: Patients with COVID-19 reportedly showed strongly skewed T cell receptor beta variable and joining gene usage. Active COVID-19 showed highly clonal TRB repertoires; recovery showed diversity and richness above healthy donors.

This sequence joins TRBV6-6 and TRBJ1-1; 9 bases line up with TRBD1. Material: blood. The origin of this receptor is a human donor with active COVID-19. The CDR3 coding sequence is TGTGCCAGCAGTTACCCAAAATCACCGGGACAGGGAATTATATTGAACACTGAAGCTTTCTTT. It yields the protein CASSYPKSPGQGIILNTEAFF.